This TCR beta chain is drawn from a study of T-cell memory formation after mild COVID-19. Study in general: TCR clustering was largely donor specific. The study's findings and limits: Balance between CD4 and CD8 was seen in clones contracting day 15 to 85, and a CD4+ lean was seen in later expanders.

The sample holds many counts of this clonotype. What it binds is not known. TCRdb re-derived calls from the 5' RACE reads in MiXCR, one entry per CDR3 protein. Of hundreds of thousands of distinct CDR3 sequences listed, around 20% are singletons. Germline V gene lookup returns CDR1 PRHDT and CDR2 FYEKMQ (reference sequence). V lost 4 bases to trimming and J lost 0 bases; unmatched junction nucleotides: 14. The CDR3 contains 20 residues. Sequencing input: PBMCs or a T cell subset sorted from them (not recorded which). V usage is TRBV13 and J usage is TRBJ2-1, with 11 bases identical to TRBD2. This receptor was identified in an adult woman who had mild COVID-19 (a few samples of this study predate the infection). Cell type and time point are not known. As DNA, the CDR3 is TGTGCCAGCAGCTCACTAGCGGGAGCAGGGGATCAGAGCTCCTACAATGAGCAGTTCTTC. Translated, it gives CASSSLAGAGDQSSYNEQFF.